This TCR beta chain was profiled in a study of blood T cell repertoires in COVID-19. Study overall: Acute and convalescent COVID-19 specimens originated in the United States, Italy and Spain. From T cells, B-cell-depleted T cells, or PBMCs came the material, which was cDNA or gDNA.

As handled by the study authors: The assay estimated nucleated cells by amplifying reference gene primers. Method: immunoSEQ multiplex PCR; TCRdb's copy keeps in-frame clones and lacks some. For V, J and clone size, that table is used; D and trimming come from the DNA. The sample carries approximately 160,000 clones, 84% recorded once. This clone was found once. V lost 2 bases, J lost 4 bases, and 5 bases stayed unmatched. Germline V gene lookup returns CDR1 SGHRS and CDR2 YFSETQ. The CDR3 runs 15 residues. The specimen was peripheral blood. V gene TRBV5-1 combines with J gene TRBJ2-2; 7 nucleotides match TRBD2. The clonotype originates from a middle-aged man who had recovered from COVID-19. CDR3 amino acids: CASSLGTSVTGELFF. The CDR3 DNA sequence: TGCGCCAGCAGCTTAGGAACTAGCGTCACCGGGGAGCTGTTTTTT.